A selection of T cell receptor beta chains follows, all from one sample in a study of cytomegalovirus exposure and HLA in healthy donors. Here immunoSEQ multiplex PCR was the method, and the copy in TCRdb shows in-frame clones only, minus some. The sample has around 130,000 clones, around 80% seen once. Sequencing used PBMCs. The source of these receptors is a young woman in good health and CMV-seronegative. Each CDR3 is given with its conserved first and last residue. The D gene is left open where the match is weak. Expanded clones are given a class, and other clones once, few, many or no size at all.

clone size: NA; J gene: TRBJ2-1; V gene: TRBV29-1; D gene: TRBD2; CDR3 DNA: TGCAGCGTTGAACTTAGGGCTAGCGGGCCTTTTTCCTACAATGAGCAGTTCTTC; CDR3 protein: CSVELRASGPFSYNEQFF
clone size: NA; J gene: TRBJ2-5; V gene: TRBV30; D gene: NA; CDR3 DNA: TGTGCCTGGAGGAAGCTGGGCGCATCCTCACAAGAGACCCAGTACTTC; CDR3 protein: CAWRKLGASSQETQYF
clone size: NA; J gene: TRBJ1-1; V gene: TRBV6-5; D gene: TRBD1; CDR3 DNA: TGTGCCAGCAGTTCGGGACAGGAGAACACTGAAGCTTTCTTT; CDR3 protein: CASSSGQENTEAFF
clone size: NA; J gene: TRBJ1-5; V gene: TRBV5-6; D gene: NA; CDR3 DNA: TGTGCCAGCAGCTTAGGGGTCCGTGGATTTCAGCCCCAGCATTTT; CDR3 protein: CASSLGVRGFQPQHF
clone size: once; J gene: TRBJ1-1; V gene: TRBV4-2; D gene: NA; CDR3 DNA: TGTGCCAGCAGCCAAGCCAGGGGACAGAACACTGAAGCTTTCTTT; CDR3 protein: CASSQARGQNTEAFF
clone size: NA; J gene: TRBJ1-1; V gene: TRBV5-8; D gene: NA; CDR3 DNA: TGTGCCAGCAGCTTGGCCCGAGGATTTGAAGCTTTCTTT; CDR3 protein: CASSLARGFEAFF
clone size: NA; J gene: TRBJ2-1; V gene: TRBV1; D gene: NA; CDR3 DNA: TGCACCAGCACCCCCCCGGAACTAGCGGGGGCCACCTACAATGAGCAGTTCTTC; CDR3 protein: CTSTPPELAGATYNEQFF
clone size: NA; J gene: TRBJ2-1; V gene: TRBV7-2; D gene: NA; CDR3 DNA: TGTGCCAGCAGCCCTGGCGGGTCTCGCAACAATGAGCAGTTCTTC; CDR3 protein: CASSPGGSRNNEQFF
clone size: NA; J gene: TRBJ1-1; V gene: TRBV6-4; D gene: NA; CDR3 DNA: TGTGCCAGCAGTGACTCCCTCCTGGACAAGGAGAACACTGAAGCTTTCTTT; CDR3 protein: CASSDSLLDKENTEAFF
clone size: once; J gene: TRBJ2-3; V gene: TRBV19; D gene: NA; CDR3 DNA: TGTGCCAGTAGTAGTCAGACACTCCCAGATACGCAGTATTTT; CDR3 protein: CASSSQTLPDTQYF
clone size: NA; J gene: TRBJ2-2; V gene: TRBV5-1; D gene: NA; CDR3 DNA: TGCGCCAGCATGAAGGGGCTCAACACCGGGGAGCTGTTTTTT; CDR3 protein: CASMKGLNTGELFF
clone size: once; J gene: TRBJ2-1; V gene: TRBV2; D gene: NA; CDR3 DNA: TGTGCCAGCAGTGAAGGTCTTAGCGGCAATGAGCAGTTCTTC; CDR3 protein: CASSEGLSGNEQFF
clone size: once; J gene: TRBJ2-2; V gene: TRBV7-2; D gene: TRBD2; CDR3 DNA: TGTGCCAGCAGCTTAGGCTTTGGGCTAGCGGGAGGGAACACCGGGGAGCTGTTTTTT; CDR3 protein: CASSLGFGLAGGNTGELFF
clone size: NA; J gene: TRBJ2-5; V gene: TRBV5-7; D gene: NA; CDR3 DNA: TGTGCAGATCAGCTGGAGGGCGGGGGCAGGGAGACCCAGTACTTC; CDR3 protein: CADQLEGGGRETQYF
clone size: NA; J gene: TRBJ2-7; V gene: TRBV30; D gene: TRBD2; CDR3 DNA: TGTGCCTGGATCCCTCAGACTAGCGGGAAAAGCTACGAGCAGTACTTC; CDR3 protein: CAWIPQTSGKSYEQYF
clone size: NA; J gene: TRBJ2-1; V gene: TRBV19; D gene: NA; CDR3 DNA: TGTGCCAGTAGTTATTGGGGGCAAGGCGAGTTCTTC; CDR3 protein: CASSYWGQGEFF
clone size: NA; J gene: TRBJ1-1; V gene: TRBV6-5; D gene: TRBD1; CDR3 DNA: TGTGCCAGCAGTCCCACAGGGGGCGCATACCAAGCTTTCTTT; CDR3 protein: CASSPTGGAYQAFF
clone size: NA; J gene: TRBJ2-1; V gene: TRBV29-1; D gene: TRBD1; CDR3 DNA: TGCAGCGGTACGAGAGGGACAGGGGACAATGAGCAGTTCTTC; CDR3 protein: CSGTRGTGDNEQFF
clone size: once; J gene: TRBJ1-4; V gene: TRBV2; D gene: NA; CDR3 DNA: TGTGCCAGCAGTGCTGAGGGCCATCCTAATGAAAAACTGTTTTTT; CDR3 protein: CASSAEGHPNEKLFF